Below, 10 T cell receptor beta chains from the same sample are listed, as sequenced in a study of technical replicates of blood from several donors (dated by TCRdb to the late 2010s). Preparation of the library involved the immunoSEQ multiplex PCR assay. TCRdb took over this immuneACCESS table, retaining in-frame rearrangements with V and J assigned. Such tables are incomplete; in checked studies, under half of the missing clones stem from an unresolved V gene, and the remainder is unexplained. Within this sample are about 66,000 clones, with 85% to 90% of them counted one time only. 3.5% to 5% of the sample is held by the ten biggest clonotypes. Sequencing input: PBMCs. These receptors were obtained from a human donor in good health. Some clones in this sample may be carry-over from other donors' samples.

The chain carries TRBV2 and TRBJ1-2, with D maybe TRBD1 (5 bases). Germline V CDR1 and CDR2: SNHLY, FYNNEI. The CDR3 totals 14 residues. The V gene lost 5 bases and the J gene lost 4 bases, with 14 bases spanning the gap. The CDR3 loop reads CASSIPGRSYGYTF. The CDR3 DNA reads TGTGCCAGCAGTATTCCAGGGAGGTCCTATGGCTACACCTTC. The full variable domain, with the rest looked up from reference TRBV2 and TRBJ1-2, is EPEVTQTPSHQVTQMGQEVILRCVPISNHLYFYWYRQILGQKVEFLVSFYNNEISEKSEIFDDQFSVERPDGSNFTLKIRSTKLEDSAMYFCASSIPGRSYGYTFGSGTRLTVV.

The chain uses TRBV5-1 and TRBJ2-1, with TRBD2 identical over 8 bases. The trim removed 4 bases at V and 7 bases at J, leaving 7 bases unmatched. CDR1 is SGHRS and CDR2 is YFSETQ in the germline V gene. This CDR3 contains 14 residues. CDR3 coding DNA: TGCGCCAGCAGCAACGCGGGAGGTCGGAATGAGCAGTTCTTC. Translation: CASSNAGGRNEQFF.

This chain joins TRBV7-2 and TRBJ2-5, with D unclear. CDR3 length equals 13 residues. V lost 5 bases, J lost 3 bases, and 10 bases lay in between. Germline loops: CDR1 SGHTA, CDR2 FQGNSA. The CDR3 loop reads CASSRIREETQYF. DNA of the CDR3: TGTGCCAGCAGCCGTATACGAGAAGAGACCCAGTACTTC.

The chain joins TRBV6-6 to TRBJ2-3; no definite D call. V lost 5 bases and J 6 bases, leaving 9 bases between the germline ends. The CDR3 has 12 amino acids. CDR1 is MNHNY and CDR2 is SVGAGI in the germline V gene (reference sequence). The CDR3 region has the DNA TGTGCCAGCAGTCCAACGACTGATACGCAGTATTTT. Protein product: CASSPTTDTQYF.

Of note for this clone: Its ends do not fully match the called genes, so a read error is possible. The chain employs TRBV7-8 and TRBJ2-1; 13 nucleotides line up with TRBD2. Per germline, CDR1 SGHVS and CDR2 FQNEAQ. CDR3 length: 15 residues. CDR3 sequence (DNA): TGTGCCAGCAGCCGCTCCGGGACTAGCGGGGCCGGCTGGCTCTTC. It is translated as CASSRSGTSGAGWLF. Combining the CDR3 with reference TRBV7-8 and TRBJ2-1 gives the whole variable domain GAGVSQSPRYKVAKRGQDVALRCDPISGHVSLFWYQQALGQGPEFLTYFQNEAQLDKSGLPSDRFFAERPEGSVSTLKIQRTQQEDSAVYLCASSRSGTSGAGWLFGPGTRLTVL.

This chain links TRBV6-5 with TRBJ1-4, with 7 bases identical to TRBD1. The CDR3 is made up of 13 amino acids. V shed 5 bases, J shed 7 bases, and the junction held 4 bases outside the gene matches. CDR1 MNHEY and CDR2 SVGAGI come from the germline V gene. The CDR3 loop reads CASSRQGPEKLFF. The CDR3 DNA follows: TGTGCCAGCAGTAGACAGGGTCCTGAAAAACTGTTTTTT.

A few counts support this clone. The V gene is TRBV25-1, the J gene TRBJ2-7, with no clear D. The germline V gene has CDR1 MGHDK and CDR2 SYGVNS. This CDR3 is 11 amino acids long. V lost 8 bases to trimming and J lost 3 bases, with 8 bases between them. This CDR3 is CASSTYYEQYF. DNA for the CDR3: TGTGCCAGCTCCACCTACTACGAGCAGTACTTC.

The CDR3 coding sequence is TGCGCCAGCAGAGCTACCGATACGCAGTATTTT. Protein: CASRATDTQYF. This chain joins TRBV5-1 and TRBJ2-3; D is uncertain. Germline lookup yields CDR1 SGHRS and CDR2 YFSETQ. V gave up 5 bases and J gave up 6 bases, with 7 bases separating them. The CDR3 covers 11 residues.

Comment on this clone: In this CDR3 the conserved last residue, phenylalanine or tryptophan, is missing, so a read error is likely. The limits of the CDR3 on the DNA are not certain, so only TCRdb's listed CDR3 is given. CDR3 residues: CASSYLRDTLRVV. The V call is TRBV6-5, the J call TRBJ1-1; the D call in the table, TRBD1, was not verified against the DNA. The CDR3 is 13 residues long, ends included. Germline V CDR1 and CDR2: MNHEY, SVGAGI.

The genes are TRBV7-6 and TRBJ1-2; 8 nucleotides align to TRBD1. V gave up 4 bases and J gave up 7 bases; unmatched junction bases: 5. There are 13 residues in the CDR3. Germline CDR1 and CDR2: SGHVS and FNYEAQ. The CDR3 loop is CASSSDRVGGYTF. Here the CDR3 DNA reads TGTGCCAGCAGCTCGGACAGGGTCGGTGGCTACACCTTC.